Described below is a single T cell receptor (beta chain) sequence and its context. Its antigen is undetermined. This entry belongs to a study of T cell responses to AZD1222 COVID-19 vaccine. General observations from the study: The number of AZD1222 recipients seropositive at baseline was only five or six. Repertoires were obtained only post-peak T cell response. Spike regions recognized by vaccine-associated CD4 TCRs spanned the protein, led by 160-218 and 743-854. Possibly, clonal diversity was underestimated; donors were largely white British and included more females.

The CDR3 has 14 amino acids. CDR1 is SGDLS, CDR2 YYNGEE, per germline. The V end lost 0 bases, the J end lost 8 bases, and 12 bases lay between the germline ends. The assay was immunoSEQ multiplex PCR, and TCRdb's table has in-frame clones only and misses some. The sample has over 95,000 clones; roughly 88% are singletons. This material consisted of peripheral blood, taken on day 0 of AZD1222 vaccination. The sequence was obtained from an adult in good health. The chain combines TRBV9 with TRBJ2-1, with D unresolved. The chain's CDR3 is CASSVDRLEDEQFF. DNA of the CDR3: TGTGCCAGCAGCGTAGATCGGCTAGAGGATGAGCAGTTCTTC.